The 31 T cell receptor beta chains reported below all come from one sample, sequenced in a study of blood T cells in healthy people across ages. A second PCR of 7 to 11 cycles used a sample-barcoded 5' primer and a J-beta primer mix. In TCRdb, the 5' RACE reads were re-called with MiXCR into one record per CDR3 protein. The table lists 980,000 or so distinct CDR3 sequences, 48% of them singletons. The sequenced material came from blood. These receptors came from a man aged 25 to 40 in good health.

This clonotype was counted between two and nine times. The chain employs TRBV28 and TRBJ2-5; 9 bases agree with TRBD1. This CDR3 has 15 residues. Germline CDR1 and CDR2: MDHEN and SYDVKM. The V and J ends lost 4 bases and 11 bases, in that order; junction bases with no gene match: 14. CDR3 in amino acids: CASSSRTGAFLEQYF. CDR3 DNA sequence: TGTGCCAGCAGTTCACGGACAGGGGCCTTCCTGGAGCAGTACTTC.

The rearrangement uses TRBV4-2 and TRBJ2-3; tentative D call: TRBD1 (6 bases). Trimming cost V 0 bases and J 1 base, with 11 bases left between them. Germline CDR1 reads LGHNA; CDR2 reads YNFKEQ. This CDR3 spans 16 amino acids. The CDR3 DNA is TGTGCCAGCAGCCAAGATGGGAAGGGGGGCACAGATACGCAGTATTTT. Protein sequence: CASSQDGKGGTDTQYF.

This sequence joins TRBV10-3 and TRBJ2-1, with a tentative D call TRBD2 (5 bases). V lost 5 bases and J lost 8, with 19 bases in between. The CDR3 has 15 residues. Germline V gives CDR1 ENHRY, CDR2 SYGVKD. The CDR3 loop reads CAISSGPLSGDEQFF. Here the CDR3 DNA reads TGTGCCATCAGTTCAGGCCCCCTGAGCGGCGATGAGCAGTTCTTC.

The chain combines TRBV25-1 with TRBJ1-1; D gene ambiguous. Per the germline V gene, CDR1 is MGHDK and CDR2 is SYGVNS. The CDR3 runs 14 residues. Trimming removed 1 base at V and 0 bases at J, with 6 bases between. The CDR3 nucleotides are TGTGCCAGCAGTGAATTAGGCTTGAACACTGAAGCTTTCTTT. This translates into CASSELGLNTEAFF.

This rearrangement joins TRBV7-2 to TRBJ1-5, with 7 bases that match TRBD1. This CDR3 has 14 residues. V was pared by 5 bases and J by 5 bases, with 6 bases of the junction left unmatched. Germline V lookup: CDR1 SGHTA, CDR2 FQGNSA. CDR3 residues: CASSPRGRDQPQHF. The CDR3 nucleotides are TGTGCCAGCAGCCCGAGGGGGCGCGATCAGCCCCAGCATTTT.

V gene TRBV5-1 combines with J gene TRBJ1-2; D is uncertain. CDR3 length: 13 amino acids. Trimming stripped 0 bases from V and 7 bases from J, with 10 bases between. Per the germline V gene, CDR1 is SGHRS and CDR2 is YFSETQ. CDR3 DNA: TGCGCCAGCAGCTTGGAGTCCTTCTCTGGCTACACCTTC. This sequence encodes CASSLESFSGYTF.

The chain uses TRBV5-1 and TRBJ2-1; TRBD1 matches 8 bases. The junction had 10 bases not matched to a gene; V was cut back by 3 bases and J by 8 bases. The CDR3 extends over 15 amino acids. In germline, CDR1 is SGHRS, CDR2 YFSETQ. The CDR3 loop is CASSSDGQGNHEQFF. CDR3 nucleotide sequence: TGCGCCAGCAGCTCAGACGGACAGGGAAATCATGAGCAGTTCTTC.

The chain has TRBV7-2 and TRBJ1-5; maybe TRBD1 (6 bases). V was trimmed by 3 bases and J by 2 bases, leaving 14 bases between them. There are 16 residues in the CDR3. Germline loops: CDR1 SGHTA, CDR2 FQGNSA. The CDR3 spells CASSLGYRGGNQPQHF. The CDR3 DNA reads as TGTGCCAGCAGCTTGGGATATAGGGGGGGCAATCAGCCCCAGCATTTT.

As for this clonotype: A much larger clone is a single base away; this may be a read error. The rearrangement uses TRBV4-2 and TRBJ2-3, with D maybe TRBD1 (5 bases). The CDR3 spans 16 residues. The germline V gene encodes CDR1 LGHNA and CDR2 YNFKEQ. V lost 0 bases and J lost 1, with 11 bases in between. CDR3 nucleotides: TGTGCCAGCAGCCAAGAAGTGGGGCTTGGCACAGATACGCAGTATTTT. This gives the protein CASSQEVGLGTDTQYF.

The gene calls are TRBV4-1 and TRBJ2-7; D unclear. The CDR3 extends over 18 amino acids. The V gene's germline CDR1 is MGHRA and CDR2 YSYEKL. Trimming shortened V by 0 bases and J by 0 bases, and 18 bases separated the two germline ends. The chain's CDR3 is CASSQDSLWVRSSYEQYF. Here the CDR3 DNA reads TGCGCCAGCAGCCAAGACTCCCTCTGGGTGCGGAGCTCCTACGAGCAGTACTTC.

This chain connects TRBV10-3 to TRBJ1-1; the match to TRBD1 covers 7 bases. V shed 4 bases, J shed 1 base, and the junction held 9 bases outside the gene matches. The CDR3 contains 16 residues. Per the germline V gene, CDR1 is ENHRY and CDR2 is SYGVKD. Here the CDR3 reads CAISARPGQPNTEAFF. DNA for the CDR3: TGTGCCATCAGTGCCCGACCGGGACAGCCGAACACTGAAGCTTTCTTT.

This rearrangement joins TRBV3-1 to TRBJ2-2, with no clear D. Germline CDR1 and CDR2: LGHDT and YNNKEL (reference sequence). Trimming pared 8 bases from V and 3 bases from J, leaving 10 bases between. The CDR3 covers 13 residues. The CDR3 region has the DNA TGTGCCAGCGGAAGCTACGACACCGGGGAGCTGTTTTTT. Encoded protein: CASGSYDTGELFF.

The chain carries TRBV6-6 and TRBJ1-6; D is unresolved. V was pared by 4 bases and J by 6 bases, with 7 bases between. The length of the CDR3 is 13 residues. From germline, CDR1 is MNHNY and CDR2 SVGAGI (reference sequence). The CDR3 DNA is TGTGCCAGCAGTTCGGCGGCTAATTCACCCCTCCACTTT. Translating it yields CASSSAANSPLHF.

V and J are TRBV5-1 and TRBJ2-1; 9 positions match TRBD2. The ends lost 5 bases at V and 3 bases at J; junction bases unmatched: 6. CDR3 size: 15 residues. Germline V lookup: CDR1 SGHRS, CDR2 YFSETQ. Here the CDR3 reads CASSISGGGYNEQFF. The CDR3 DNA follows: TGCGCCAGCAGTATTAGCGGGGGTGGCTACAATGAGCAGTTCTTC.

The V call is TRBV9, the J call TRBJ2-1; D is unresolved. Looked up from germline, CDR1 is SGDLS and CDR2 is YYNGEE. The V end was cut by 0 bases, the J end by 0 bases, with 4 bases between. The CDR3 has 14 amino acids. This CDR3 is CASSVVSSYNEQFF. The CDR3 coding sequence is TGTGCCAGCAGCGTAGTCAGCTCCTACAATGAGCAGTTCTTC.

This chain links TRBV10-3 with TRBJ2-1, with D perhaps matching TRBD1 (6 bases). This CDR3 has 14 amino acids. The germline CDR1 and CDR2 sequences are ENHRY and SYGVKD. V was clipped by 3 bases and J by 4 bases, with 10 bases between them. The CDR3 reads CAISDGGQYNEQFF. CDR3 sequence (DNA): TGTGCCATCAGTGACGGTGGACAGTACAATGAGCAGTTCTTC.

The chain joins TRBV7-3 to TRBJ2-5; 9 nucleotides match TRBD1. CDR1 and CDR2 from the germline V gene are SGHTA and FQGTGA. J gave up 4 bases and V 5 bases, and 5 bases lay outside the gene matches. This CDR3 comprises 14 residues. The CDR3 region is CASSPGQGIETQYF. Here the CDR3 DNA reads TGTGCCAGCAGCCCTGGACAGGGGATAGAGACCCAGTACTTC.

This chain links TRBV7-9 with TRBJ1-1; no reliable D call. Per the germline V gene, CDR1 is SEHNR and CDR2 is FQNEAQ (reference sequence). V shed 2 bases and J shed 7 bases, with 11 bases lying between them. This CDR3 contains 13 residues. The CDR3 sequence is CASSLMAVGEAFF. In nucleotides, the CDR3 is TGTGCCAGCAGCTTAATGGCAGTAGGTGAAGCTTTCTTT.

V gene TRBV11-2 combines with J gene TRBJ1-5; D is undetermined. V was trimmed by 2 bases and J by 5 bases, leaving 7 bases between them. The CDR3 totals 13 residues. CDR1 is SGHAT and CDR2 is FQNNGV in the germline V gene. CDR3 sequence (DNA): TGTGCCAGCAGCTTACAAGAGGATCAGCCCCAGCATTTT. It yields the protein CASSLQEDQPQHF.

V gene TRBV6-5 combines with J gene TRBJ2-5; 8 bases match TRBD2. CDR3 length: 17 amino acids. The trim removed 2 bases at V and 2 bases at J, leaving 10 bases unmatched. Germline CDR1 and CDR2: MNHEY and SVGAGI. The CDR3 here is CASSYVGRGAGQETQYF. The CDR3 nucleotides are TGTGCCAGCAGTTACGTCGGGCGGGGGGCCGGTCAAGAGACCCAGTACTTC.

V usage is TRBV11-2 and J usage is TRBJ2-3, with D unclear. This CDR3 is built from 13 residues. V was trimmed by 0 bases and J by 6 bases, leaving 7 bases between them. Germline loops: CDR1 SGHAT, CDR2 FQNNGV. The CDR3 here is CASSLDQRDTQYF. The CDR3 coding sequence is TGTGCCAGCAGCTTAGATCAGCGCGATACGCAGTATTTT.

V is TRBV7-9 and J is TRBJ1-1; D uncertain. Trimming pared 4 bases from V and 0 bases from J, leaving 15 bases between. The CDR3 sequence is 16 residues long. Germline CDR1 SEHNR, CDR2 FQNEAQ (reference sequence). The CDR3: CASSSLGGGMNTEAFF. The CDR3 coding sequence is TGTGCCAGCAGCTCTCTTGGCGGCGGGATGAACACTGAAGCTTTCTTT. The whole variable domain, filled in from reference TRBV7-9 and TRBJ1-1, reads DTGVSQNPRHKITKRGQNVTFRCDPISEHNRLYWYRQTLGQGPEFLTYFQNEAQLEKSRLLSDRFSAERPKGSFSTLEIQRTEQGDSAMYLCASSSLGGGMNTEAFFGQGTRLTVV.

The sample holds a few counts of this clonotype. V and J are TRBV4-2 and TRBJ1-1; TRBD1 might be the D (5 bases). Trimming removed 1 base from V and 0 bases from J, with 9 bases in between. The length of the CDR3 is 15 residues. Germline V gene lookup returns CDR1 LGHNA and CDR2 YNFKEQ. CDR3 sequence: CASSQAGRMNTEAFF. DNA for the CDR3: TGTGCCAGCAGCCAAGCGGGACGGATGAACACTGAAGCTTTCTTT.

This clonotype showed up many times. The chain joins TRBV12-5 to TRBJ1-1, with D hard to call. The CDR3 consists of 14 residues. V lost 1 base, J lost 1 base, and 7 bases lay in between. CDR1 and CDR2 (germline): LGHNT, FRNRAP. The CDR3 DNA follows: TGTGCTAGTGGTTTGGGGGCCAGGAACACTGAAGCTTTCTTT. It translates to CASGLGARNTEAFF.

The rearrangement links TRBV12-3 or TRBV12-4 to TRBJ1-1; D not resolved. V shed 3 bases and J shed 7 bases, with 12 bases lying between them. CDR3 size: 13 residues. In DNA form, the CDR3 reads TGTGCCAGCAGTTTTACCCGAGACAATGAAGCTTTCTTT. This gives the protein CASSFTRDNEAFF.

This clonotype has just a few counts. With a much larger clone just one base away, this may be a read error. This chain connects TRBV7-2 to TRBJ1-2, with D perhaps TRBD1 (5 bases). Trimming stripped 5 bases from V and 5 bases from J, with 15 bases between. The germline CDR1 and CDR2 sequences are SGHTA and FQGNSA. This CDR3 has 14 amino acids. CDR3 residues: CASSAVRGVYGYTF. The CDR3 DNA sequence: TGTGCCAGCAGCGCGGTCCGGGGCGTATATGGCTACACCTTC.

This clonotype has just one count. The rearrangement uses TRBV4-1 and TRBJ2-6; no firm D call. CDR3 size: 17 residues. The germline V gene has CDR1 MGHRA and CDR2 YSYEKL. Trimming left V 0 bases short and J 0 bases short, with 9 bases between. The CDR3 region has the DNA TGCGCCAGCAGCCAAGAAGGCGACGGCTCTGGGGCCAACGTCCTGACTTTC. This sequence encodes CASSQEGDGSGANVLTF.

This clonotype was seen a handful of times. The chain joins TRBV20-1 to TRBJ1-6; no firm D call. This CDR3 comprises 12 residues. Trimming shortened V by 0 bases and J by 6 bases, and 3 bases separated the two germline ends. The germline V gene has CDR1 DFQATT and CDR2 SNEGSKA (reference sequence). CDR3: CSARDTNSPLHF. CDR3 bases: TGCAGTGCTAGAGATACTAATTCACCCCTCCACTTT.

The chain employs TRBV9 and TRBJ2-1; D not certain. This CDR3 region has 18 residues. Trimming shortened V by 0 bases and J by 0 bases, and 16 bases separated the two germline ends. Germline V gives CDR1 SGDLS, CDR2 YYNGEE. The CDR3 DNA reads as TGTGCCAGCAGCGTAGCTACGAGAGTCAGGAGCTCCTACAATGAGCAGTTCTTC. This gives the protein CASSVATRVRSSYNEQFF.

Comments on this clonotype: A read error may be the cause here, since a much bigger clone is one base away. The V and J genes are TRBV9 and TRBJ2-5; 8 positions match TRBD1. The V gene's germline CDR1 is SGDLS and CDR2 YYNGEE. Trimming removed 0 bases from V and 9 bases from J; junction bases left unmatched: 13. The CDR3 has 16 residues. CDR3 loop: CASSVGEDRVWEAQYF. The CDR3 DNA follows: TGTGCCAGCAGCGTAGGAGAGGACAGGGTCTGGGAGGCCCAGTACTTC.

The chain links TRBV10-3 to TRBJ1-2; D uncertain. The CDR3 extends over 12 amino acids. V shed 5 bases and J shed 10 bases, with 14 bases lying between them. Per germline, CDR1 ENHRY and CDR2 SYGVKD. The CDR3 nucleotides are TGTGCCATCAGTCTTAACACGGGAGACTACACCTTC. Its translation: CAISLNTGDYTF.